This T cell receptor (beta chain) appears in the sequencing data of a study of blood T cell repertoires in COVID-19. Study-wide background: In each case, the material was cDNA or gDNA derived from T cells, B-cell-depleted T cells, or PBMCs.

CDR1 is GTSNPN, CDR2 SVGIG, per germline (reference sequence). Trimming removed 4 bases at V and 1 base at J, with 19 bases between. The CDR3 runs to 16 residues. The data were produced by immunoSEQ multiplex PCR, yet TCRdb's version contains in-frame clones alone and is incomplete. In the table there are approximately 350,000 clones, more than 70% of which are singletons. The chain combines TRBV30 with TRBJ1-1, with a weak D call TRBD1 (5 bases). The source is a woman aged 25 to 39 with COVID-19, enrolled during active disease. Input material: peripheral blood. The chain's CDR3 is CAWNLRRGTKNTEAFF. In DNA form, the CDR3 reads TGTGCCTGGAATCTGCGACGGGGGACTAAGAACACTGAAGCTTTCTTT.